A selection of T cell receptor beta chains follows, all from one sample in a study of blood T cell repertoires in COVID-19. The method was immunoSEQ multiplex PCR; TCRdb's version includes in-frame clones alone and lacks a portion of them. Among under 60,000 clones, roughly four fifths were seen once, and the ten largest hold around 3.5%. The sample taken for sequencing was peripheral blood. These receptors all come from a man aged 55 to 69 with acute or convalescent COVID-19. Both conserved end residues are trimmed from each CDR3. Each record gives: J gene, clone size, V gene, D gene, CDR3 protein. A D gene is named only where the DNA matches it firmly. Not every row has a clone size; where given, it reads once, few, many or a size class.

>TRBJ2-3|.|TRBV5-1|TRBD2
ASSLGYGGASDTQY
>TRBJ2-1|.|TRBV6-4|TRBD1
ASSRDSTYNEQF
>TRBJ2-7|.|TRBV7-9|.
ASSPTGPEQY
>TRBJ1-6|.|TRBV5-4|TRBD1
ASRPTGQPNSPLH
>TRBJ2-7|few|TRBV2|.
ASSEPQVRDEQY
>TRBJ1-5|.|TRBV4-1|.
ASSPKQNQPQH
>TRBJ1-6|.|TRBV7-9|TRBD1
ASSGTVGSPLH
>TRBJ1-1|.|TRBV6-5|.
ASSYSPREGAF
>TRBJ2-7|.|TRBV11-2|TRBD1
ASSLKRARSGTGIYEQY
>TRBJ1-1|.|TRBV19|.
ASTPVAANTEAF
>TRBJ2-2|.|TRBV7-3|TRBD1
ASSSRQGQGTGELF
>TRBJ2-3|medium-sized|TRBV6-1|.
ASSEVGAATQY
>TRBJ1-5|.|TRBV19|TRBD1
ASIPTGGLNQPQH
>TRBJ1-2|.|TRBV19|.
ASSIRQDWGGYT
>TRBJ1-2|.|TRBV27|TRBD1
ASSVGQDNYGYT
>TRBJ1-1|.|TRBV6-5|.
ASSYAQGSNEAF
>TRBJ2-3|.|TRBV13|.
ASSLGGADTQY
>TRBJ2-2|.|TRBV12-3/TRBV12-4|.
ASSFSGTGELF
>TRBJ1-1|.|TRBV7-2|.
ASRGGRANTEAF
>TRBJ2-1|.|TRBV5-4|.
ASSFSPGQGNEQF
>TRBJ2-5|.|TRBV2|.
ASSLSHGETQY
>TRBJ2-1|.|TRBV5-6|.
ASSLVGGPEGEQF
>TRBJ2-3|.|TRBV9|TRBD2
ASSAQLAGETDTQY
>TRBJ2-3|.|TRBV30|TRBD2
AWSRASGGPDTQY
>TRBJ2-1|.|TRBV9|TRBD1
ASSVGTASYNEQF
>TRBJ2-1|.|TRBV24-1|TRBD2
ATSDLASGGTYNEQF
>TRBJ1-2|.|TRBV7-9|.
ASRFDRNYGYT
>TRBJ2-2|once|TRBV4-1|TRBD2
ASSQVLRRRGGLTGELF
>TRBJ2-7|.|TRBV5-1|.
ASSLFPNPSSYEQY
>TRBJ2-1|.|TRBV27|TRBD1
ASSFMGQGLEQF
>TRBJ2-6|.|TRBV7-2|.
ASSQTESGANVLT